This entry is about one TCR beta chain. This specimen belongs to a study of identical twins. Trimming at V came to 3 bases and at J to 4 bases, leaving 4 bases not matched to a gene. CDR1 SGHTA and CDR2 FQGNSA come from the germline V gene. The CDR3 consists of 16 residues. TCRdb reprocessed the 5' RACE reads with MiXCR, giving one entry per CDR3 protein. There are hundreds of thousands of distinct CDR3 sequences in the sample; approximately 18% occur only once, and under 15% lies in the top ten. These same data were also listed under a study on T cells expressing NK-cell markers.

The clonotype originates from a woman in her late teens or twenties in good health. The V gene is TRBV7-2, the J gene TRBJ2-7; the match to TRBD2 covers 15 bases. Specimen: PBMCs. CDR3 region: CASSFDGTSGRYEQYF. Here the CDR3 DNA reads TGTGCCAGCAGCTTTGACGGGACTAGCGGGAGGTACGAGCAGTACTTC.